This T cell receptor (beta chain) was found in a study of T cell responses to AZD1222 COVID-19 vaccine. General study points: White British donors predominated, females outnumbered males, and clonal diversity was possibly underestimated. Vaccination with two AZD1222 doses was followed by a rise in Spike-specific TCR breadth and depth. Baseline serostatus was positive in only six AZD1222 recipients. There were repertoire samples only from the period after the peak T cell response.

As concerns this clone: The target antigen is unknown.

The data were produced by immunoSEQ multiplex PCR, yet TCRdb's version contains in-frame clones alone and is incomplete. The data contain around 130,000 clones, 88% of them singletons. V was cut by 3 bases and J by 4 bases, with 10 bases left in between. The CDR3 is made up of 14 amino acids. Germline V gene sequence: CDR1 PRHDT, CDR2 FYEKMQ (reference sequence). The V gene is TRBV13, the J gene TRBJ1-3, with D unresolved. The TCR sequence derives from an adult who received the AZD1222 COVID-19 vaccine. Sequenced material: peripheral blood, taken 28 days after the second AZD1222 dose. Here the CDR3 DNA reads TGTGCCAGCAGCTTGTGGGAGACCGGAAACACCATATATTTT. Translating it yields CASSLWETGNTIYF.